The text below deals with one T cell receptor beta chain. The sample originates from a study of T cell responses to AZD1222 COVID-19 vaccine. This CDR3 spans 13 amino acids. V lost 7 bases and J lost 11; bases outside the gene matches: 11. The germline gives CDR1 MNHNY, CDR2 SVGAGI (reference sequence). Libraries were prepared by immunoSEQ multiplex PCR; TCRdb keeps only in-frame clonotypes and omits some of them. The data hold over 100,000 clones, with 90% observed a single time. The input for sequencing was peripheral blood, taken on day 0 of AZD1222 vaccination. J is TRBJ1-1 and V is TRBV6-6, with TRBD1 matching 9 bases. The origin of this receptor is an adult in good health. The CDR3 region has the DNA TGTGCCAGCAACGAAAAAGGGACAGGGACGGCTTTCTTT. It translates to CASNEKGTGTAFF.